What follows is one T cell receptor beta chain and its context. V gave up 3 bases and J gave up 8 bases; unmatched junction bases: 10. CDR3 size: 15 residues. Germline lookup yields CDR1 LGHNA and CDR2 YNFKEQ. This record comes from a study of blood T cells in healthy people across ages. A second 7 to 11 cycle PCR used barcoded and J-beta primers. TCRdb fed the 5' RACE reads into MiXCR, producing one record per CDR3 protein. This table has about 1,500,000 distinct CDR3 sequences, around 42% appearing once. Sequenced sample: blood. The chain joins TRBV4-2 to TRBJ1-1; 9 bases are a match to TRBD1. This receptor was obtained from a woman under 30 in good health. CDR3 amino acids: CASSQGVPGQGEAFF. CDR3 nucleotides: TGTGCCAGCAGCCAGGGTGTCCCGGGACAGGGCGAAGCTTTCTTT.